This record covers a single TCR beta chain. These data belong to a study of blood T cell repertoires in COVID-19. In the original processing: Researchers report that nucleated cell counts were estimated from reference gene primer amplification. Using immunoSEQ multiplex PCR, the repertoire was profiled, and TCRdb retains in-frame clones only, with some absent. That table is the source of V, J and clone size, and D and trimming were worked out from the DNA. This table has roughly 82,000 clones, 83% appearing once. The sequence was obtained from a woman aged 60-75 years with acute or convalescent COVID-19. The sample was peripheral blood.

For the CDR3, the DNA is TGTGCCTCCGACAGGGGTAACTATGGCTACACCTTC. This encodes CASDRGNYGYTF. V and J are TRBV30 and TRBJ1-2, with 8 bases matching TRBD1. CDR1 GTSNPN and CDR2 SVGIG come from the germline V gene (reference sequence). There are 12 residues in the CDR3. The ends lost 7 bases at V and 1 base at J; junction bases unmatched: 2. The full variable domain, with the rest looked up from reference TRBV30 and TRBJ1-2, is SQTIHQWPATLVQPVGSPLSLECTVEGTSNPNLYWYRQAAGRGLQLLFYSVGIGQISSEVPQNLSASRPQDRQFILSSKKLLLSDSGFYLCASDRGNYGYTFGSGTRLTVV.